A selection of T cell receptor beta chains follows, all from one sample in a study of T cell repertoires in cytomegalovirus infection. MiXCR, run by TCRdb on the reads, gives a single entry per CDR3 protein. This table holds hundreds of thousands of distinct CDR3 sequences, approximately 25% found once. Specimen: CD8+ T cells from PBMCs. These receptors all stem from a human donor in good health (CMV status not recorded). Some clones in this sample may be carry-over from other donors' samples. Both conserved end residues are part of each CDR3. D genes are given only for firm matches. Clone size is stated in some rows and not others, as once, few, many or a class when expanded.

clone_size d_call j_call v_call cdr3_aa cdr3_nt
few . TRBJ1-2 TRBV19 CASSQALVYGYTF TGTGCCAGTAGTCAAGCCCTCGTCTATGGCTACACCTTC
many TRBD1 TRBJ2-5 TRBV10-3 CAIRPTGQYETQYF TGTGCCATCAGGCCGACAGGGCAGTATGAGACCCAGTACTTC
few TRBD2 TRBJ2-7 TRBV2 CASSYSGGASYEQYF TGTGCCAGCAGTTATAGCGGGGGGGCTTCTTACGAGCAGTACTTC
few . TRBJ2-6 TRBV9 CASSVNLHSGANVLTF TGTGCCAGCAGCGTAAATCTCCACTCTGGGGCCAACGTCCTGACTTTC
. TRBD1 TRBJ2-5 TRBV28 CASRSQTGGAETQYF TGTGCCAGCAGATCACAGACAGGGGGCGCGGAGACCCAGTACTTC
many . TRBJ1-2 TRBV6-1 CAFRQGYGYTF TGTGCTTTTCGGCAGGGGTATGGCTACACCTTC
many TRBD2 TRBJ2-1 TRBV7-6 CASSPLTSGGRVRIF TGTGCCAGCAGCCCCCTCACTAGCGGGGGGCGGGTACGGATCTTC
few . TRBJ2-7 TRBV12-3/TRBV12-4 CASSSDSPYEQYF TGTGCCAGCAGTTCGGACAGTCCCTACGAGCAGTACTTC
. . TRBJ2-3 TRBV27 CASSSRGGRTDTQYF TGTGCCAGCAGTTCGCGGGGCGGACGCACAGATACGCAGTATTTT
few . TRBJ2-7 TRBV19 CASSITLRGSYEQYF TGTGCCAGTAGTATTACCCTCAGGGGCTCCTACGAGCAGTACTTC
. . TRBJ2-5 TRBV15 CATSRDGARGTQYF TGTGCCACCAGCAGAGATGGGGCCCGGGGGACCCAGTACTTC
. . TRBJ1-5 TRBV28 CASRTYREDSNQPQHF TGTGCCAGCAGGACGTACCGGGAGGATAGCAATCAGCCCCAGCATTTT
few . TRBJ2-2 TRBV29-1 CSAIWTGELFF TGCAGCGCTATTTGGACCGGGGAGCTGTTTTTT
few TRBD1 TRBJ2-1 TRBV19 CASSIGTGIHNEQFF TGTGCCAGTAGTATCGGGACAGGGATCCACAATGAGCAGTTCTTC
once . TRBJ1-2 TRBV5-1 CASSLRGSNYGYTF TGCGCCAGCAGCTTGCGGGGGAGTAACTATGGCTACACCTTC
. . TRBJ2-2 TRBV5-4 CASSFIGGVGTGELFF TGTGCCAGCAGCTTCATCGGGGGAGTGGGCACCGGGGAGCTGTTTTTT
. TRBD1 TRBJ1-1 TRBV7-2 CASSAGTGRGTEAFF TGTGCCAGCAGCGCCGGGACAGGGAGGGGAACTGAAGCTTTCTTT
few TRBD1 TRBJ2-1 TRBV6-2/TRBV6-3 CASSLQGARDEQFF TGTGCCAGCAGCCTACAGGGGGCGAGGGATGAGCAGTTCTTC
many . TRBJ2-3 TRBV7-9 CASSSPVESTDTQYF TGTGCCAGCAGCTCCCCGGTAGAGAGCACAGATACGCAGTATTTT
. TRBD1 TRBJ1-3 TRBV20-1 CSARESRQGAIGNTIYF TGCAGTGCTAGAGAATCGAGACAGGGGGCCATTGGAAACACCATATATTTT
many . TRBJ2-3 TRBV7-3 CASSPIEIGDTQYF TGTGCCAGCAGCCCAATTGAAATCGGTGATACGCAGTATTTT
many TRBD1 TRBJ1-5 TRBV4-1 CASSHRQGGGNQPQHF TGCGCCAGCAGCCATCGACAGGGAGGTGGCAATCAGCCCCAGCATTTT
many . TRBJ1-2 TRBV27 CASSLSVGFYGYTF TGTGCCAGCAGTTTATCGGTAGGGTTCTATGGCTACACCTTC
few . TRBJ1-6 TRBV4-1 CASRVYRSSYNSPLHF TGCGCCAGCAGGGTTTATCGGAGCTCCTATAATTCACCCCTCCACTTT
few . TRBJ2-1 TRBV5-8 CASSTRTQAGNEQFF TGTGCCAGCAGCACCCGGACCCAGGCAGGCAATGAGCAGTTCTTC
many . TRBJ2-3 TRBV7-9 CASSSWRRTSTDTQYF TGTGCCAGCAGCTCCTGGAGGAGGACTAGCACAGATACGCAGTATTTT
many TRBD1 TRBJ1-6 TRBV12-3/TRBV12-4 CASSLQGAPRNSPLHF TGTGCCAGCAGTTTGCAGGGGGCACCGCGCAATTCACCCCTCCACTTT
. TRBD2 TRBJ2-1 TRBV7-8 CASSRTSGGPIYNEQFF TGTGCCAGCAGCCGGACTAGCGGGGGGCCGATATACAATGAGCAGTTCTTC
many TRBD2 TRBJ2-1 TRBV6-2/TRBV6-3 CASRGLAGASSSYNEQFF TGTGCCAGCAGGGGACTAGCGGGGGCCAGTAGCTCCTACAATGAGCAGTTCTTC